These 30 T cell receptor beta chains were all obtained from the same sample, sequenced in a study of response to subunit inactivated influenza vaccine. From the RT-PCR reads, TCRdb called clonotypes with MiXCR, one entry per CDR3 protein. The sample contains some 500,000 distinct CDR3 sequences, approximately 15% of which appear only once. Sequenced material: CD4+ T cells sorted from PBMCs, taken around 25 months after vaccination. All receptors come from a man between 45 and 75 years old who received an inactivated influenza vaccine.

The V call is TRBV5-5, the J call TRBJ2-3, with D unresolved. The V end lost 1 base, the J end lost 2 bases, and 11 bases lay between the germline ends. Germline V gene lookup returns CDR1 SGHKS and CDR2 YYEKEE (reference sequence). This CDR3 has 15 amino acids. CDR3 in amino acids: CASSLRWAATDTQYF. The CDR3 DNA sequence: TGTGCCAGCAGCTTGCGGTGGGCAGCCACAGATACGCAGTATTTT.

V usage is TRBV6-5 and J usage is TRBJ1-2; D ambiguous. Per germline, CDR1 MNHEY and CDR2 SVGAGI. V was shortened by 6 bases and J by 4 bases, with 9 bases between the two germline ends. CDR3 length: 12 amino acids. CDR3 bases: TGTGCCAGCAGGCGGGGTACCTATGGCTACACCTTC. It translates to CASRRGTYGYTF.

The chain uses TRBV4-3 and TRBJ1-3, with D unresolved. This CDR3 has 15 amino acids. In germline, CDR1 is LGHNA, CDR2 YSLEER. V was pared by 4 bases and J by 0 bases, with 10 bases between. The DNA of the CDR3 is TGCGCCAGCAGCCCCCAGTCTCTCTCTGGAAACACCATATATTTT. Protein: CASSPQSLSGNTIYF.

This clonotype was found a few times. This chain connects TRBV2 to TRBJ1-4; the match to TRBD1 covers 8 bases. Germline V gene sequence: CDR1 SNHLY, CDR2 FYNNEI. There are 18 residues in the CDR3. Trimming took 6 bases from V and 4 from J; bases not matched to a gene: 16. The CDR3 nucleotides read TGTGCCAGCAGCCTAAATACGGGTACAGGGGGAAGTAATGAAAAACTGTTTTTT. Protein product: CASSLNTGTGGSNEKLFF. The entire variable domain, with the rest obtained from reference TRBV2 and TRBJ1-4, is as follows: EPEVTQTPSHQVTQMGQEVILRCVPISNHLYFYWYRQILGQKVEFLVSFYNNEISEKSEIFDDQFSVERPDGSNFTLKIRSTKLEDSAMYFCASSLNTGTGGSNEKLFFGSGTQLSVL.

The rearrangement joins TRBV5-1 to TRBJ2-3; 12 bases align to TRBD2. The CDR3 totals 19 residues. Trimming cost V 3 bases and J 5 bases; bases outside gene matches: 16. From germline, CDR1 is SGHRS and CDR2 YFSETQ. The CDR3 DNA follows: TGCGCCAGCAGCTACGGGACTAGCGGGTGGGGTAGTATTGGAGATACGCAGTATTTT. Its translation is CASSYGTSGWGSIGDTQYF.

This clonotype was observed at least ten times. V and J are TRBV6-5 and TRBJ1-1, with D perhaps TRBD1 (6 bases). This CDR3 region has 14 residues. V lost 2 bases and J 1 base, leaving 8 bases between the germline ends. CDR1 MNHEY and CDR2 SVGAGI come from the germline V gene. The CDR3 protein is CASSYQQGNTEAFF. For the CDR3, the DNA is TGTGCCAGCAGTTACCAACAGGGGAACACTGAAGCTTTCTTT.

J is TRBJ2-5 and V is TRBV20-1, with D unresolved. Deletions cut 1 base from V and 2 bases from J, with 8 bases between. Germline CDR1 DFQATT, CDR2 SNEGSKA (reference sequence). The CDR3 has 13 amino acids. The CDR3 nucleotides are TGCAGTGCTAGAGCCGAGACTCAAGAGACCCAGTACTTC. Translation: CSARAETQETQYF.

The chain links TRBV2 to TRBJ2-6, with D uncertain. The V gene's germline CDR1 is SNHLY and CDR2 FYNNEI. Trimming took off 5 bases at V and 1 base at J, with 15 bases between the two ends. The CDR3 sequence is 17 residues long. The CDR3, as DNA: TGTGCCAGCAGTCGTCAACCCATACAATCTGGGGCCAACGTCCTGACTTTC. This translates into CASSRQPIQSGANVLTF.

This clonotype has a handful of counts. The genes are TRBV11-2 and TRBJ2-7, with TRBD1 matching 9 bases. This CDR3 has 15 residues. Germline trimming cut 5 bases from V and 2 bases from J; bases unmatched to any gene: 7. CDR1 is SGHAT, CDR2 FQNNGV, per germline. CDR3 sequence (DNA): TGTGCCAGCAGCCGCACGGACAGGGGAGCCTACGAGCAGTACTTC. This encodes CASSRTDRGAYEQYF.

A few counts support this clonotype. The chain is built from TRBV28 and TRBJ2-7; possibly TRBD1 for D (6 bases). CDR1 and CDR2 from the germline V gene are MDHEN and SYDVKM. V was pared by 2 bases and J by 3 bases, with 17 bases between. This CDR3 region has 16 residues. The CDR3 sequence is CASSLHSGQGLYEQYF. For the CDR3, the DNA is TGTGCCAGCAGTTTACATTCGGGGCAGGGGCTCTACGAGCAGTACTTC.

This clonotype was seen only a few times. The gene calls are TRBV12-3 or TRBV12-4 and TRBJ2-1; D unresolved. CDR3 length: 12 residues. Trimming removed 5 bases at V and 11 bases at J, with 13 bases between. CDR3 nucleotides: TGTGCCAGCAGTCCGCGGTTCGGCCAGCAGTTCTTC. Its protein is CASSPRFGQQFF.

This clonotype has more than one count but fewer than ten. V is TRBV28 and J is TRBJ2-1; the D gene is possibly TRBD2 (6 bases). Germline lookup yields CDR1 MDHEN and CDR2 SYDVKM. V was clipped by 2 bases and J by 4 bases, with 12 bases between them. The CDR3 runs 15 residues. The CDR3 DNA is TGTGCCAGCAGTTTAAAAGCGGGCAAATACAATGAGCAGTTCTTC. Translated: CASSLKAGKYNEQFF. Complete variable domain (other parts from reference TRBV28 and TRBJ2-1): DVKVTQSSRYLVKRTGEKVFLECVQDMDHENMFWYRQDPGLGLRLIYFSYDVKMKEKGDIPEGYSVSREKKERFSLILESASTNQTSMYLCASSLKAGKYNEQFFGPGTRLTVL.

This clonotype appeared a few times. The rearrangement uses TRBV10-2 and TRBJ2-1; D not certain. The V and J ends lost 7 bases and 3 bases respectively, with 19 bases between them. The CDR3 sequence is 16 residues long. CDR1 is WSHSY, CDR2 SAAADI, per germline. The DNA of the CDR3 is TGCGCCAGCAAGATCGACGTAACCCAATTCTACAATGAGCAGTTCTTC. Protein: CASKIDVTQFYNEQFF.

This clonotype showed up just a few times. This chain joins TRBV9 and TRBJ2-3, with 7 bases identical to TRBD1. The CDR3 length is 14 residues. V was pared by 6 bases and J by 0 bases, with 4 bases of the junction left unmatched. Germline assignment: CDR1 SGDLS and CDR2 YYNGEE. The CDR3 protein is CASTDRASTDTQYF. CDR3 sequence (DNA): TGTGCCAGCACCGACAGGGCTAGCACAGATACGCAGTATTTT.

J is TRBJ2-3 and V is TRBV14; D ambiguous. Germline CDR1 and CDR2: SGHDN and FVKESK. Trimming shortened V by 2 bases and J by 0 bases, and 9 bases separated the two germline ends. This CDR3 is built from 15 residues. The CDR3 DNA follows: TGTGCCAGCAGCCAATCTCTAACTAGCACAGATACGCAGTATTTT. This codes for CASSQSLTSTDTQYF.

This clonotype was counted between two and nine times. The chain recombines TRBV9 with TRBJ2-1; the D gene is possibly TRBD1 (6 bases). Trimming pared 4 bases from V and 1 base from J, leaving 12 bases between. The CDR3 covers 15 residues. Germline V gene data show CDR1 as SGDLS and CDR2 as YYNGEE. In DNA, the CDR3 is TGTGCCAGCAGCCCAGGGGTAGATTCCTACAATGAGCAGTTCTTC. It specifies CASSPGVDSYNEQFF.

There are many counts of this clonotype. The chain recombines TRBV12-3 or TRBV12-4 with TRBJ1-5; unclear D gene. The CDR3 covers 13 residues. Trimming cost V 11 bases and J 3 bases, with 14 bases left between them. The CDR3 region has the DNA TGTGCCTCCCAGTTTGGTTCCAATCAGCCCCAGCATTTT. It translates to CASQFGSNQPQHF.

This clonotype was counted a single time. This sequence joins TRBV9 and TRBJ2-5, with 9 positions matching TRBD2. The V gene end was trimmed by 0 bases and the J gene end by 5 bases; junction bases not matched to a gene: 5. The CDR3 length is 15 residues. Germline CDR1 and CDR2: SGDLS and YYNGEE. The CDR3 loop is CASSVGVAGDETQYF. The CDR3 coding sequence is TGTGCCAGCAGCGTAGGGGTAGCGGGAGACGAGACCCAGTACTTC.

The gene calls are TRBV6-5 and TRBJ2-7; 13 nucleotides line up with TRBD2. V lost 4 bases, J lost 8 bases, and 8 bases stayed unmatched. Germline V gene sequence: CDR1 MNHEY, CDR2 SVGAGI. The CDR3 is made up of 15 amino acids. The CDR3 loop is CASSSRGLAGVKQYF. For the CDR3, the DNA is TGTGCCAGCAGTTCCCGAGGACTAGCGGGAGTCAAGCAGTACTTC.

CDR3 protein: CSARDRNYYGYTF. The CDR3 nucleotides read TGCAGTGCCAGGGACAGAAATTACTATGGCTACACCTTC. This chain links TRBV20-1 with TRBJ1-2; 7 bases match TRBD1. The CDR3 is 13 residues long. The V gene end was trimmed by 6 bases and the J gene end by 3 bases; junction bases not matched to a gene: 7. Germline CDR1 is DFQATT and CDR2 is SNEGSKA (reference sequence).

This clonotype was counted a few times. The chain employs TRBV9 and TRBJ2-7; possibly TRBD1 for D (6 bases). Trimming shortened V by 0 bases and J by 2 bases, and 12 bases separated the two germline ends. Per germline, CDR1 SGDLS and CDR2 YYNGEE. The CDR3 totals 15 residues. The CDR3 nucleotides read TGTGCCAGCAGCGTAGAGAGGGACACCGCCTACGAGCAGTACTTC. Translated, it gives CASSVERDTAYEQYF.

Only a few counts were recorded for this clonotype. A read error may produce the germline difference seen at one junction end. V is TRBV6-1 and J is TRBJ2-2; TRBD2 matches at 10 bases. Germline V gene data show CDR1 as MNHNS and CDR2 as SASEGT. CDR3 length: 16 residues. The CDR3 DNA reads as TGTGCCAGCAGCGAAGCGGGAGGGCCGGTCACCGGGGAGCTGTTTTTT. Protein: CASSEAGGPVTGELFF.

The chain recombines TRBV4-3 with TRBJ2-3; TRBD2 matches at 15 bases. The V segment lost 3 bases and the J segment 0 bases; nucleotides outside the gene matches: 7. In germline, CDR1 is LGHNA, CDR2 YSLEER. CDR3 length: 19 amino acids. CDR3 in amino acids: CASSQSPGTSGGSTDTQYF. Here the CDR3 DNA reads TGCGCCAGCAGCCAGTCCCCCGGGACTAGCGGGGGGAGCACAGATACGCAGTATTTT.

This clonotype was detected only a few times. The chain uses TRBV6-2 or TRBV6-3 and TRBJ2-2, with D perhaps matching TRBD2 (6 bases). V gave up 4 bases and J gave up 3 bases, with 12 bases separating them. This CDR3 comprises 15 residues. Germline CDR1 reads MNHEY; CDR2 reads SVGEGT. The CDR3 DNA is TGTGCCAGCAGTTGGGGGGTTTCGGACACCGGGGAGCTGTTTTTT. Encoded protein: CASSWGVSDTGELFF.

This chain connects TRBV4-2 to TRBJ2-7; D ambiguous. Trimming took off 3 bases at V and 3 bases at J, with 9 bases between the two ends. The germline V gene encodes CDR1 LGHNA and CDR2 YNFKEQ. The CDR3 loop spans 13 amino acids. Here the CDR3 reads CASSHDKDYEQYF. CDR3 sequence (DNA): TGTGCCAGCAGCCATGACAAAGACTACGAGCAGTACTTC.

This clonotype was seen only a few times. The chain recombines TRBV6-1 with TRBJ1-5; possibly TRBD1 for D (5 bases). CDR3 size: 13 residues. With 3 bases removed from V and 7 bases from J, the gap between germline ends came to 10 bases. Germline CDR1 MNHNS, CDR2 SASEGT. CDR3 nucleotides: TGTGCCAGCAGTGATGGGTACAGGCAGCCCCAGCATTTT. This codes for CASSDGYRQPQHF.

The CDR3 loop is CASSAALGDKNIQYF. The CDR3 bases are TGCGCCAGCAGTGCTGCGTTAGGAGACAAAAACATTCAGTACTTC. The V and J genes are TRBV5-1 and TRBJ2-4; D gene ambiguous. Germline V lookup: CDR1 SGHRS, CDR2 YFSETQ. Trimming shortened V by 5 bases and J by 3 bases, and 15 bases separated the two germline ends. The CDR3 contains 15 residues. The variable domain in full, with the rest retrieved from reference TRBV5-1 and TRBJ2-4, is KAGVTQTPRYLIKTRGQQVTLSCSPISGHRSVSWYQQTPGQGLQFLFEYFSETQRNKGNFPGRFSGRQFSNSRSEMNVSTLELGDSALYLCASSAALGDKNIQYFGAGTRLSVL.

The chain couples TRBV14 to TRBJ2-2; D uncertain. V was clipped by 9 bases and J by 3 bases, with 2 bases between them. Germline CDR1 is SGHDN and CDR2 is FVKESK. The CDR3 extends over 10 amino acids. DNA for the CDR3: TGTGCCAGGGACACCGGGGAGCTGTTTTTT. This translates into CARDTGELFF.

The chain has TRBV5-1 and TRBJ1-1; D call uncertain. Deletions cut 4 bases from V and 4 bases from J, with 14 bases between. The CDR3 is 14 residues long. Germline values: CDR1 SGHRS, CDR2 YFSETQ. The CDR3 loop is CASSPAVPATEAFF. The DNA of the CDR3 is TGCGCCAGCAGCCCGGCGGTACCGGCCACTGAAGCTTTCTTT.

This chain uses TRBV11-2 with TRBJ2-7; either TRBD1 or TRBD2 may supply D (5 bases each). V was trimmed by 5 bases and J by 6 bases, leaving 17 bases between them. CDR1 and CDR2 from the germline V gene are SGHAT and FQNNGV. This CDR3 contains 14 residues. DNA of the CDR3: TGTGCCAGCAGCCTCGGACTGTTAAGGGGCGAGCAGTACTTC. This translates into CASSLGLLRGEQYF.